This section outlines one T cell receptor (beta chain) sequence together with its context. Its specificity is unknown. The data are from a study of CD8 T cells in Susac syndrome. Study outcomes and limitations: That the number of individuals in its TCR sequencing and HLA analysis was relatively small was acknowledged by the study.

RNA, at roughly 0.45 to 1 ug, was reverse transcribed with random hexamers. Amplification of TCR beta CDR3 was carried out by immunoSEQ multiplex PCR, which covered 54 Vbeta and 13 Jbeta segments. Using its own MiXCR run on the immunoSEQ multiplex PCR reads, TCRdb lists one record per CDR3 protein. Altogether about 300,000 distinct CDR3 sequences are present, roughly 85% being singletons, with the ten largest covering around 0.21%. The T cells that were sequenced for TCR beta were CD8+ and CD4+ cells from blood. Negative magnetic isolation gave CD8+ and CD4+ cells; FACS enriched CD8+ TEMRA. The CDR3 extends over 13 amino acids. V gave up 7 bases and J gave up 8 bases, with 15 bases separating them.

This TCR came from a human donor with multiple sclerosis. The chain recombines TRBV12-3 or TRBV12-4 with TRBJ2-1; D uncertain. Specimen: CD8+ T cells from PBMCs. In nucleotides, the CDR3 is TGTGCCAGCACCCCTTATCCAGTCGATGAGCAGTTCTTC. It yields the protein CASTPYPVDEQFF.